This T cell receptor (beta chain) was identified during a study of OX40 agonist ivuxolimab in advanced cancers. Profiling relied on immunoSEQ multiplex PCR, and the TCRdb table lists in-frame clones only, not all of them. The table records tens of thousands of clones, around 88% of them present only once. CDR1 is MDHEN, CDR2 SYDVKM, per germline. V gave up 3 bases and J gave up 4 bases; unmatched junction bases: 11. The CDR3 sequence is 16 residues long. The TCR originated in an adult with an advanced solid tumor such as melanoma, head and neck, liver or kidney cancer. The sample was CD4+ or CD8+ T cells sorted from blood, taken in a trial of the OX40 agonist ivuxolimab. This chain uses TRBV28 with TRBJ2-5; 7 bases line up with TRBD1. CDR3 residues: CASSFPTSGGPETQYF. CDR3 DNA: TGTGCCAGCAGTTTCCCAACTTCAGGGGGACCAGAGACCCAGTACTTC.